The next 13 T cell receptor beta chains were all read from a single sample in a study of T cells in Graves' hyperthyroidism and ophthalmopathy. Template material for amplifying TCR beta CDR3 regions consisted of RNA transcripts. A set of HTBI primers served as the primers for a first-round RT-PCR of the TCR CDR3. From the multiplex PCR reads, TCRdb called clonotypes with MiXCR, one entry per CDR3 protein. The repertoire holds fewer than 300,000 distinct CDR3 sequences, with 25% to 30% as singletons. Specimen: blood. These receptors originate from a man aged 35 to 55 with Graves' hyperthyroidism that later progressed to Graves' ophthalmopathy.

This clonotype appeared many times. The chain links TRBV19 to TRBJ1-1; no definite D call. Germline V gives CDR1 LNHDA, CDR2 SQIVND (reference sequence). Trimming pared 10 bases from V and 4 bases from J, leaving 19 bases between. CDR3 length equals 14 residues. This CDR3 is CATMWTSGSTEAFF. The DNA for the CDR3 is TGTGCCACGATGTGGACGTCCGGCAGCACTGAAGCTTTCTTT.

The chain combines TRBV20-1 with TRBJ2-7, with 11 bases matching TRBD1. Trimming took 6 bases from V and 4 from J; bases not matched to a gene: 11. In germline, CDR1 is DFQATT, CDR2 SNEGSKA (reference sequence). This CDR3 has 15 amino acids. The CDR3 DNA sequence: TGCAGTGCCCCGGTGGGACAGGGGGTTAGGTACGAGCAGTACTTC. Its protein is CSAPVGQGVRYEQYF.

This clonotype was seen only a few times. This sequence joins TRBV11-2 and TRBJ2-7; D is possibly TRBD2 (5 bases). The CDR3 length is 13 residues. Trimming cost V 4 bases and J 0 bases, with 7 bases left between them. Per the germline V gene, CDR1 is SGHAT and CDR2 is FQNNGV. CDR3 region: CASSSDYSYEQYF. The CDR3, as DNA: TGTGCCAGCAGCTCCGACTACTCCTACGAGCAGTACTTC.

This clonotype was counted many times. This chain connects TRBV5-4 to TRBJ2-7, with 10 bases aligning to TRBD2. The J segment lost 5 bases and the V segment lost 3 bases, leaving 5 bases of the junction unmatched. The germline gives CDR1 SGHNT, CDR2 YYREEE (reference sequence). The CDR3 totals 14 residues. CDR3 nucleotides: TGTGCCAGCAGCTCAGCGGGAGGGAGCCACGAGCAGTACTTC. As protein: CASSSAGGSHEQYF.

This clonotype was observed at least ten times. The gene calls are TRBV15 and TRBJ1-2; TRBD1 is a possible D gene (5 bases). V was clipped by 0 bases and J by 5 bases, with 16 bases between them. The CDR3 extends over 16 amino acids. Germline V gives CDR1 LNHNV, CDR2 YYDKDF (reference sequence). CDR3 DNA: TGTGCCACCAGCAGAGAAATATCCGACAGCGGTTATGGCTACACCTTC. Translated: CATSREISDSGYGYTF.

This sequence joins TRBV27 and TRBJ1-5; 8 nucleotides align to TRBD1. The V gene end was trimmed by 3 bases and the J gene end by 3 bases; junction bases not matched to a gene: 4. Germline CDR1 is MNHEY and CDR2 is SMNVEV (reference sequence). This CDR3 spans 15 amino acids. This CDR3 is CASSFRTGTNQPQHF. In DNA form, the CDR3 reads TGTGCCAGCAGTTTCAGGACAGGGACCAATCAGCCCCAGCATTTT.

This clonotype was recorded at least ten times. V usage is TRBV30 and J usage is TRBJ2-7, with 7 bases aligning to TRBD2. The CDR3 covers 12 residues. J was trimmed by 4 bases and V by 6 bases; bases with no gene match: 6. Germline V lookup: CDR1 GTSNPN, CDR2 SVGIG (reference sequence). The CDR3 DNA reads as TGTGCCTGCCACGGGGGAGGGTACGAGCAGTACTTC. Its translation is CACHGGGYEQYF.

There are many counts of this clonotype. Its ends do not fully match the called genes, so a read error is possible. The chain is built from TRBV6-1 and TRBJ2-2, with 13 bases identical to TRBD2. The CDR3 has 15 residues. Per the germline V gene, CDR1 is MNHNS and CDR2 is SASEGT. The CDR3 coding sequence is TGTGCCAGCAGGGGACTAGCGGGGAACACCGGGGAACTGTTTTTT. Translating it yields CASRGLAGNTGELFF.

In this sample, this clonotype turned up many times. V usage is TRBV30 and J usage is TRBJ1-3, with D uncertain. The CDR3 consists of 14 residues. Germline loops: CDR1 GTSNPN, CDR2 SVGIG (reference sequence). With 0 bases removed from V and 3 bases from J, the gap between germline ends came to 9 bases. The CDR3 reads CAWSVTRRGNTIYF. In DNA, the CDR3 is TGTGCCTGGAGTGTCACCAGGCGTGGAAACACCATATATTTT.

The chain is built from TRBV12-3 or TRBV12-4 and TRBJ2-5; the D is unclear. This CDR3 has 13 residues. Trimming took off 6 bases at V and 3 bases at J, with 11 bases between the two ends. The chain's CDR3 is CASSPDTEETQYF. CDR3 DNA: TGTGCCAGCAGCCCCGACACTGAAGAGACCCAGTACTTC.

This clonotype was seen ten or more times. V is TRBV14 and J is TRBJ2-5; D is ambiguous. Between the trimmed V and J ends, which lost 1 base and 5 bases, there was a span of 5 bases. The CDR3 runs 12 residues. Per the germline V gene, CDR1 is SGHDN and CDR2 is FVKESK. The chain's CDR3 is CASSQVYETQYF. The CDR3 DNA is TGTGCCAGCAGCCAAGTATACGAGACCCAGTACTTC.

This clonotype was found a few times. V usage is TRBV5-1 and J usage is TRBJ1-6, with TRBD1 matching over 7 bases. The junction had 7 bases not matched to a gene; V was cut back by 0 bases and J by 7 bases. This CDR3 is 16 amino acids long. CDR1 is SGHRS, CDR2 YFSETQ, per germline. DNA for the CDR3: TGCGCCAGCAGCTTGGAGGTGACAGGGAGCAATTCACCCCTCCACTTT. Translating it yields CASSLEVTGSNSPLHF.

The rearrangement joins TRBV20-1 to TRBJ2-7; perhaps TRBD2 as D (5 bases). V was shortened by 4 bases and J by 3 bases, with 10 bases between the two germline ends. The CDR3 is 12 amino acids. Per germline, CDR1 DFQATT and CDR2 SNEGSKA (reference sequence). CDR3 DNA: TGCAGTGCTAAGATGGAGGTCTACGAGCAGTACTTC. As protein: CSAKMEVYEQYF.